This entry is about one TCR beta chain. This clonotype was counted between two and nine times. Its specific antigen is unknown. Per-base qualities were not stored, and no clone one base away is much larger. This specimen belongs to a study of T cells after yellow fever vaccination (dated by TCRdb to between 2019 and 2020). As for the study more broadly: The SMART-Seq v4 Ultra Low Input RNA kit was used to prepare libraries from fractions with low cell numbers. Two healthy male donors, one aged 18 to 29 and one aged 30 to 40 years, made up the cohort. To follow T-cell clones before and after both primary and booster YFV17D yellow fever vaccination, bulk TCR alpha and beta repertoires underwent longitudinal sequencing. Blood was collected at multiple timepoints before and after primary and secondary immunization, and bulk PBMC replicates and cell subsets were isolated. Overall study outcomes, separate from this receptor: Because abundant contaminating clonotypes from the bulk population could be contained in FACS-sorted repertoires, computational filtering was required. Most clones expanded after primary vaccination (almost 97% of CD4 and approximately 90% of CD8) were re-detected after the booster, suggesting that broad memory maintenance occurred. Only two donors were included in the study, so the extent to which the findings can be generalized is limited. A small fraction of clonotypes appeared in both the CD4 and CD8 compartments, likely as a result of convergent recombination. Compared with the primary T-cell response, the secondary T-cell response was faster but weaker, reaching its peak on day 5 rather than on day 15.

Sequencer: Illumina NovaSeq 6000. TCR cDNA was synthesized by 5'RACE template switching, which introduced a universal primer site and unique molecular identifiers. cDNA synthesis was primed from both the TCR alpha and TCR beta constant segments. Libraries were amplified in two PCR steps, with sample barcodes and sequencing adapters added in the second step. Sequencing of libraries was performed on Illumina HiSeq 2500 (2x100 bp) or NovaSeq (2x150 bp). For the original study's pipeline: Reads were demultiplexed and collapsed into UMI consensus sequences with MIGEC, and V(D)J alignment was performed with MiXCR. Vaccine-responding clonotypes were defined with edgeR using replicate PBMC samples, requiring FDR below 0.01 and a log2 fold change above 5 up to day 15. Bulk clonotypes were assigned CD4 or CD8 identity according to which sequenced CD4 or CD8 repertoire held them at higher abundance. TCRdb took the public reads, trimmed them with fastp at Q25, ran MiXCR for clone calling and kept in-frame beta chains. Each entry merges the rows of one CDR3 protein and shows their most common DNA and genes. The V and J calls were determined by TCRdb, not by the authors. Present in this sample are some 350,000 distinct CDR3 sequences, approximately 4% of which were seen just once. The ten most abundant clones make up 20% to 25% of the sample.

In light of the paper, this sample's treatment or condition label describes: live attenuated yellow fever vaccine strain. Two biological replicates of bulk PBMCs were collected at each blood-draw timepoint. PBMCs were isolated from peripheral blood using a standard Ficoll-Paque protocol. TriZol was used to extract RNA from bulk PBMCs, CD4 and CD8 fractions, and dextramer-positive and dextramer-negative fractions. The germline V gene encodes CDR1 MNHEY and CDR2 SMNVEV (reference sequence). Taken from cysteine to valine, the CDR3 has 13 residues. Only the CDR3 region is kept as DNA, spanning 39 bases read in frame from base 1. The V end loses 6 bases and the J end loses 4 bases, and a stretch of 13 bases separates them.

This sequence uses TRBV27 and TRBJ2-7; confidence is insufficient to name the D gene. The source material was PBMCs, sampled 5 days after the yellow fever booster vaccination. The receptor's source is a man younger than 35 who received the YFV17D yellow fever vaccine. The CDR3 reads CASSPNWGYEQYV. The nucleotides are TGTGCCAGCAGCCCAAACTGGGGATACGAGCAGTACGTC.